The text below deals with one TCR beta chain. What it binds is not known. The protocol was immunoSEQ multiplex PCR, while the TCRdb copy is restricted to in-frame clones and leaves out a portion. The repertoire consists of tens of thousands of clones, with roughly 93% occurring once and the leading ten covering 2.9%. The entry originates in a study of circulating and synovial CD4+ cells in juvenile arthritis. The study, taken as a whole, reports: CPL and bulk CD4 samples differed at least tenfold in T cell genomes. The pathogenic-like versus bulk T cell difference escaped Vbeta family analysis. Deeper sequencing increased measured overlap with synovial clonotypes.

The CDR3 covers 14 residues. V was shortened by 1 base and J by 3 bases, with 10 bases between the two germline ends. Germline loops: CDR1 MNHNS, CDR2 SASEGT. Samples derive from patients with active juvenile idiopathic arthritis. This sequence was found in a human donor with juvenile idiopathic arthritis. The sample taken for sequencing was CD4+ T cells from blood. The V call is TRBV6-1, the J call TRBJ2-7; D possibly corresponds to TRBD1 (5 bases). The CDR3 is CASSEGGTGYEQYF. In nucleotides, the CDR3 is TGTGCCAGCAGTGAAGGGGGCACCGGCTACGAGCAGTACTTC.